A single T cell receptor beta chain is shown here with its context. This specimen belongs to a study of early T cells in non-severe SARS-CoV-2 infection. Each CDR3 protein gets one entry after TCRdb re-called the 5' RACE reads with MiXCR. This table has over 90,000 distinct CDR3 sequences, around 13% appearing once. Sequencing used whole blood. The sequence was obtained from an adult who was a healthcare worker with PCR-confirmed SARS-CoV-2 infection or an uninfected control (not recorded which).

The chain's CDR3 is CATSREIRRGRNIQYF. The CDR3 bases are TGTGCCACCAGCAGAGAGATCAGAAGGGGGAGAAACATTCAGTACTTC. V gene TRBV15 combines with J gene TRBJ2-4; weak D call: TRBD1 (6 bases). Deletions cut 0 bases from V and 6 bases from J, with 15 bases between. This CDR3 has 16 residues. The germline V gene has CDR1 LNHNV and CDR2 YYDKDF (reference sequence).